This T cell receptor beta chain came from a study of blood T cells in healthy people across ages. Study results and caveats: Bulk PBMC profiling left naive and antigen-experienced comparisons inconclusive.

Total RNA extracted from each sample amounted to at least 5.5 micrograms. It was with a sample-barcoded 5' primer and a J-beta primer mix that a second PCR of roughly 7 to 12 cycles was run. TCRdb independently ran MiXCR on the 5' RACE reads; one entry per CDR3 protein. The data hold about 730,000 distinct CDR3 sequences, with more than 40% observed a single time. The table lists this clonotype with a few counts. What it binds is unknown. The receptor comes from a woman aged 55-69 years in good health. Sequenced material: blood.

CDR3 residues: CASSTLAGGTSGANVLTF. In nucleotides, the CDR3 is TGTGCCAGCAGCACTCTAGCGGGGGGAACCTCTGGGGCCAACGTCCTGACTTTC. This chain links TRBV9 with TRBJ2-6; 11 nucleotides line up with TRBD2. Germline lookup yields CDR1 SGDLS and CDR2 YYNGEE. This CDR3 region has 18 residues. V shed 4 bases and J 0 bases; nucleotides not matched to a gene: 6.